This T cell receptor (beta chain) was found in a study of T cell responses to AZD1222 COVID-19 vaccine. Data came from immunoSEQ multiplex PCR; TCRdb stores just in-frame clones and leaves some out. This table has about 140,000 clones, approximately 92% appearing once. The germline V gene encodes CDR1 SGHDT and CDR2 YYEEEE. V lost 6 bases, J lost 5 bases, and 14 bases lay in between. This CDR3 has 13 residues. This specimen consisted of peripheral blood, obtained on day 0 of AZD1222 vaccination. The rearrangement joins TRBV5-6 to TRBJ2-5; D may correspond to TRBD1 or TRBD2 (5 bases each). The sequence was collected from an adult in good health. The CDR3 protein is CASKSPGPETQYF. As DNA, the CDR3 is TGTGCCAGCAAATCCCCGGGACCGGAGACCCAGTACTTC.